These 19 T cell receptor beta chains share one sample of origin, sequenced in a study of T-cell memory formation after mild COVID-19. TCRdb reanalysed the 5' RACE reads using MiXCR and keeps one entry per CDR3 protein. The data show approximately 240,000 distinct CDR3 sequences, about 16% seen once. Sequencing used PBMCs or a T cell subset sorted from them (not recorded which). The receptors shown here come from a man aged 18 to 29 who had mild COVID-19 (a few samples of this study predate the infection). Cell type and time point are not known.

This clonotype appeared a few times. J is TRBJ2-6 and V is TRBV6-6; perhaps TRBD1 as D (5 bases). The CDR3 is 16 residues long. V shed 6 bases and J shed 0 bases, with 12 bases lying between them. The germline CDR1 and CDR2 sequences are MNHNY and SVGAGI (reference sequence). In nucleotides, the CDR3 is TGTGCCAGCAGGGAAACAGGATTCTCTGGGGCCAACGTCCTGACTTTC. Its protein is CASRETGFSGANVLTF.

This clonotype was seen a few times. The V and J genes are TRBV2 and TRBJ1-3, with TRBD1 matching over 7 bases. From germline, CDR1 is SNHLY and CDR2 FYNNEI. The junction had 12 bases not matched to a gene; V was cut back by 7 bases and J by 0 bases. The CDR3 length is 17 residues. The CDR3 region is CASISLNRDSSGNTIYF. CDR3 nucleotide sequence: TGTGCCAGCATTTCCCTAAACCGGGACAGCTCTGGAAACACCATATATTTT.

The chain links TRBV12-3 or TRBV12-4 to TRBJ2-7; D perhaps matches TRBD2 (6 bases). The CDR3 has 15 residues. V was clipped by 6 bases and J by 2 bases, with 17 bases between them. CDR3 in DNA: TGTGCCAGCAGCCTGGAGGGCAGGGCTACCTACGAGCAGTACTTC. This codes for CASSLEGRATYEQYF.

In its sample, this clonotype was seen a few times. The V and J genes are TRBV6-2 or TRBV6-3 and TRBJ2-7, with 8 bases matching TRBD2. Germline lookup yields CDR1 MNHEY and CDR2 SVGEGT. This CDR3 is built from 17 residues. Trimming at V came to 0 bases and at J to 2 bases, leaving 9 bases not matched to a gene. This CDR3 reads CASSYSTRRGAAYEQYV. DNA for the CDR3: TGTGCCAGCAGTTACTCGACGCGGCGGGGGGCCGCCTACGAGCAGTACGTC.

The chain combines TRBV9 with TRBJ1-1; 9 positions agree with TRBD1. The CDR3 extends over 14 amino acids. V lost 3 bases, J lost 5 bases, and 5 bases stayed unmatched. The germline CDR1 and CDR2 sequences are SGDLS and YYNGEE. The CDR3 DNA is TGTGCCAGCAGCGCCACAGGGGGCTGGACTGAAGCTTTCTTT. It codes for CASSATGGWTEAFF.

The chain carries TRBV12-3 or TRBV12-4 and TRBJ1-2; D gene uncertain. CDR3 length: 12 residues. With 1 base removed from V and 8 bases from J, the gap between germline ends came to 8 bases. Here the CDR3 DNA reads TGTGCCAGCAGTTTAGGGAGAGGAGGCTACACCTTC. Translated, it gives CASSLGRGGYTF.

This clonotype has a handful of counts. This chain joins TRBV11-2 and TRBJ2-7, with D unresolved. Trimming took 6 bases from V and 3 from J, leaving 15 bases between them. CDR3 length: 14 amino acids. The germline V gene has CDR1 SGHAT and CDR2 FQNNGV. In DNA form, the CDR3 reads TGTGCCAGCAGTCCAAACGTTCAGAGCTACGAGCAGTACTTC. It yields the protein CASSPNVQSYEQYF.

This clonotype came up once. V gene TRBV29-1 combines with J gene TRBJ2-7; possibly TRBD1 for D (5 bases). The V gene's germline CDR1 is SQVTM and CDR2 ANQGSEA. V was cut by 5 bases and J by 2 bases, with 7 bases left in between. The CDR3 sequence is 11 residues long. The CDR3 nucleotides read TGCAGCGTTCCAGGGACCTACGAGCAGTACTTC. Translated: CSVPGTYEQYF.

This clonotype was seen at least ten times. The chain combines TRBV6-5 with TRBJ2-6; 7 nucleotides agree with TRBD1. Germline CDR1 is MNHEY and CDR2 is SVGAGI. This CDR3 is built from 15 residues. V lost 7 bases to trimming and J lost 3 bases; unmatched junction nucleotides: 6. The CDR3 nucleotides are TGTGCCAGCACCAGACAGGGTTTTGGGGCCAACGTCCTGACTTTC. Its protein is CASTRQGFGANVLTF.

In its sample, this clonotype was seen a few times. J is TRBJ2-7 and V is TRBV6-6; 9 bases fit TRBD1. Germline V CDR1 and CDR2: MNHNY, SVGAGI (reference sequence). Trimming cost V 4 bases and J 2 bases; bases outside gene matches: 3. The CDR3 spans 14 residues. CDR3 DNA: TGTGCCAGCAGTTCAACAGGGGGCACCTACGAGCAGTACTTC. Residues: CASSSTGGTYEQYF.

The V gene is TRBV4-2, the J gene TRBJ2-3, with 7 positions matching TRBD1. Per germline, CDR1 LGHNA and CDR2 YNFKEQ. The ends lost 2 bases at V and 0 bases at J; junction bases unmatched: 5. The CDR3 covers 16 residues. CDR3 coding DNA: TGTGCCAGCAGCCAACTGGGACAGTCTAGCACAGATACGCAGTATTTT. Translated: CASSQLGQSSTDTQYF.

The chain links TRBV20-1 to TRBJ2-3; D perhaps matches TRBD2 (6 bases). Trimming left V 3 bases short and J 7 bases short, with 17 bases between. Germline CDR1 is DFQATT and CDR2 is SNEGSKA (reference sequence). The CDR3 totals 14 residues. CDR3 DNA sequence: TGCAGTGCTAGCCGACTGGCCCGGGGGTATACGCAGTATTTT. Its protein is CSASRLARGYTQYF.

The rearrangement uses TRBV7-2 and TRBJ1-2; 7 bases are a match to TRBD1. The V gene end was trimmed by 7 bases and the J gene end by 7 bases; junction bases not matched to a gene: 9. The CDR3 has 13 amino acids. The germline V gene has CDR1 SGHTA and CDR2 FQGNSA. The CDR3 is CASNDRARPGYTF. The CDR3 DNA reads TGTGCCAGCAACGACAGGGCTAGGCCTGGCTACACCTTC.

The gene calls are TRBV5-1 and TRBJ1-2, with D unclear. Trimming cost V 0 bases and J 0 bases, with 15 bases left between them. From germline, CDR1 is SGHRS and CDR2 YFSETQ. The CDR3 spans 17 residues. The CDR3 DNA is TGCGCCAGCAGCTTGGCCAAATCCGGCGGGGCTAACTATGGCTACACCTTC. It is translated as CASSLAKSGGANYGYTF.

The rearrangement uses TRBV11-2 and TRBJ2-7; 9 nucleotides align to TRBD2. Germline assignment: CDR1 SGHAT and CDR2 FQNNGV. The trim removed 8 bases at V and 7 bases at J, leaving 12 bases unmatched. The CDR3 covers 14 residues. CDR3 residues: CASRLAGPRGEQYF. The DNA of the CDR3 is TGTGCCAGCCGTCTAGCGGGGCCCCGGGGGGAGCAGTACTTC.

This clonotype was detected only a few times. V gene TRBV6-2 or TRBV6-3 combines with J gene TRBJ2-2; 7 bases map to TRBD1. This CDR3 region has 17 residues. J gave up 6 bases and V 2 bases, and 12 bases lay outside the gene matches. From germline, CDR1 is MNHEY and CDR2 SVGEGT. The CDR3 DNA is TGTGCCAGCAGTTACGATGGACAGGCCCTCCGGCCCGGGGAGCTGTTTTTT. It codes for CASSYDGQALRPGELFF.

V gene TRBV6-4 combines with J gene TRBJ2-3, with a weak D call TRBD1 (5 bases). From germline, CDR1 is MRHNA and CDR2 SNTAGT. V was trimmed by 2 bases and J by 5 bases, leaving 8 bases between them. The CDR3 covers 13 residues. Here the CDR3 reads CASSDGAKDTQYF. Written as DNA, the CDR3 is TGTGCCAGCAGTGACGGGGCGAAAGATACGCAGTATTTT.

This clonotype was seen a handful of times. The rearrangement uses TRBV5-1 and TRBJ2-1; 7 bases match TRBD1. CDR1 is SGHRS, CDR2 YFSETQ, per germline. This CDR3 is built from 15 residues. V lost 4 bases and J lost 5; bases outside the gene matches: 9. The CDR3 nucleotides read TGCGCCAGCAGCACCCTGACAGGGATCCACAATGAGCAGTTCTTC. Translating gives CASSTLTGIHNEQFF.

V gene TRBV6-1 combines with J gene TRBJ2-3; D is possibly TRBD1 (5 bases). Germline V gives CDR1 MNHNS, CDR2 SASEGT. This CDR3 has 15 amino acids. Trimming removed 6 bases from V and 0 bases from J, with 13 bases in between. The CDR3 DNA reads TGTGCCAGCAGACAGGCGTTTCCTAGCACAGATACGCAGTATTTT. Translated: CASRQAFPSTDTQYF.